This T cell receptor (beta chain) stems from a study of regulatory T cells in long-lasting Graves disease. The time point is: persistent/refractory GD, antithyroid drugs over 5 years with positive TRAb. PBMCs provided the RNA from which the TCR library was made. The CDR3 runs 15 residues. V lost 5 bases and J 7 bases, leaving 18 bases between the germline ends. Germline CDR1 is MDHEN and CDR2 is SYDVKM. As for this clonotype: Its cognate antigen is unknown.

Study observations and caveats: Persistent disease was characterized by preferential usage of TRBV28, TRBJ1-2 and TRBJ2-5.

CDR3-region Arm-PCR and iRepertoire HTBI primers produced the TCR beta libraries. Under the authors' procedure: Across the samples, identification revealed approximately 66 TRBV and around 14 TRBJ segments. TCRdb processed the multiplex PCR reads anew with MiXCR; each CDR3 protein has one entry. Here the V and J calls rest on TCRdb's processing, not on the authors' analysis. The sample holds about 460,000 distinct CDR3 sequences, less than 25% seen once. The source of this sequence is a female donor with Graves disease. The V gene is TRBV28, the J gene TRBJ2-1; TRBD2 might be the D (6 bases). The specimen was peripheral blood mononuclear cells (PBMCs), collected when the disease was refractory, from a patient treated with antithyroid drugs. CDR3 protein: CASSHGTPRTNEQFF. Written as DNA, the CDR3 is TGTGCCAGCAGTCACGGGACTCCCCGTACGAATGAGCAGTTCTTC.